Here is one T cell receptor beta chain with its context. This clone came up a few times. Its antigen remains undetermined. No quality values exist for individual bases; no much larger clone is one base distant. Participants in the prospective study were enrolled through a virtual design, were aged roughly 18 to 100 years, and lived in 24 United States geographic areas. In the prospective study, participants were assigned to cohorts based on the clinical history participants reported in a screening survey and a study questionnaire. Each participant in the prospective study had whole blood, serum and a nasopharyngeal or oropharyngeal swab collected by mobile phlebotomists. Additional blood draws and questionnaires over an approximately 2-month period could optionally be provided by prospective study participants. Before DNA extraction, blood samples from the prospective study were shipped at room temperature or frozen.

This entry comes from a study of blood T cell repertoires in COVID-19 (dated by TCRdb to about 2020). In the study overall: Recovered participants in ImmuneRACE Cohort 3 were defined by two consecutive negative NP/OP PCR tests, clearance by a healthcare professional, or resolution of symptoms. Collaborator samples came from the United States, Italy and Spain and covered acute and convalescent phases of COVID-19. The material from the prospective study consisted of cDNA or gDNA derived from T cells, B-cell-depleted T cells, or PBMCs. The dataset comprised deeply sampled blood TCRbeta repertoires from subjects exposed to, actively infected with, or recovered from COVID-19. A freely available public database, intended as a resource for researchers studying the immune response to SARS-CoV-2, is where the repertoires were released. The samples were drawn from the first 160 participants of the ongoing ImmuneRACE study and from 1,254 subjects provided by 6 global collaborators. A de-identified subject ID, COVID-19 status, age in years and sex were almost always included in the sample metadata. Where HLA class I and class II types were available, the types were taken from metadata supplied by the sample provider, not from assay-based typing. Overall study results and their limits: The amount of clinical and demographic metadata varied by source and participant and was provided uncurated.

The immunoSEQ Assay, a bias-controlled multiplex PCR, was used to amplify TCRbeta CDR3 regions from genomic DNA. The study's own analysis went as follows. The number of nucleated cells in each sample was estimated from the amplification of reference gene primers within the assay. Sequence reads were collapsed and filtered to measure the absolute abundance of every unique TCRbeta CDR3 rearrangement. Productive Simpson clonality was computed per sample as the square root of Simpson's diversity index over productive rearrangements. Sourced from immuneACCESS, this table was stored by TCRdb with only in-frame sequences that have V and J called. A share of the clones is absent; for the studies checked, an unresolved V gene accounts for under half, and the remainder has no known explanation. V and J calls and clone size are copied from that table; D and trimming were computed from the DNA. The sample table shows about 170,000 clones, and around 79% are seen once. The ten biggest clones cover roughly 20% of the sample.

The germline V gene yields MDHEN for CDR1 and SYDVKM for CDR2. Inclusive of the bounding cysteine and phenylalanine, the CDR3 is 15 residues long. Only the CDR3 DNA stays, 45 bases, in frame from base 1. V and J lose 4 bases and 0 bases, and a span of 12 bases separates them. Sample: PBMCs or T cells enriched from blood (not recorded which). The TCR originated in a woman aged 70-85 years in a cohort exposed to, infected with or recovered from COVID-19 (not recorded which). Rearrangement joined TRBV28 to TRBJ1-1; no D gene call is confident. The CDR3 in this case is CASSSRSGLNTEAFF. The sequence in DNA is TGTGCCAGCAGTTCCCGTAGCGGTTTGAACACTGAAGCTTTCTTT. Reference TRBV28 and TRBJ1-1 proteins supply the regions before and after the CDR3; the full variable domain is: DVKVTQSSRYLVKRTGEKVFLECVQDMDHENMFWYRQDPGLGLRLIYFSYDVKMKEKGDIPEGYSVSREKKERFSLILESASTNQTSMYLCASSSRSGLNTEAFFGQGTRLTVV.